A single sample is the source of the 2 T cell receptor beta chains below, sequenced in a study of blood T cell repertoires in COVID-19. Some clones are missing from TCRdb's copy, which holds only in-frame ones; the method was immunoSEQ multiplex PCR. The profile covers fewer than 250,000 clones, with approximately 90% appearing a single time and roughly 6% taken by the ten largest. The sequencing input was peripheral blood. The origin of the receptors is a woman between 40 and 50 years old who had recovered from COVID-19.

The rearrangement uses TRBV10-2 and TRBJ2-3; 9 positions match TRBD2. Losses at the gene ends were 6 bases for V and 3 bases for J; bases not matched to a gene: 7. CDR1 WSHSY and CDR2 SAAADI come from the germline V gene. The CDR3 has 15 amino acids. The chain's CDR3 is CASRRLAEITDTQYF. The CDR3 DNA reads TGCGCCAGCAGGCGACTAGCGGAAATTACAGATACGCAGTATTTT.

This clone was seen only once. The chain joins TRBV5-6 to TRBJ2-6; D is perhaps TRBD1 (6 bases). The CDR3 runs 19 residues. Germline lookup yields CDR1 SGHDT and CDR2 YYEEEE. V was shortened by 4 bases and J by 3 bases, with 23 bases between the two germline ends. CDR3 region: CASSGTGLLSPYGANVLTF. CDR3 nucleotide sequence: TGTGCCAGCAGCGGAACAGGGCTGCTGTCCCCTTATGGGGCCAACGTCCTGACTTTC.